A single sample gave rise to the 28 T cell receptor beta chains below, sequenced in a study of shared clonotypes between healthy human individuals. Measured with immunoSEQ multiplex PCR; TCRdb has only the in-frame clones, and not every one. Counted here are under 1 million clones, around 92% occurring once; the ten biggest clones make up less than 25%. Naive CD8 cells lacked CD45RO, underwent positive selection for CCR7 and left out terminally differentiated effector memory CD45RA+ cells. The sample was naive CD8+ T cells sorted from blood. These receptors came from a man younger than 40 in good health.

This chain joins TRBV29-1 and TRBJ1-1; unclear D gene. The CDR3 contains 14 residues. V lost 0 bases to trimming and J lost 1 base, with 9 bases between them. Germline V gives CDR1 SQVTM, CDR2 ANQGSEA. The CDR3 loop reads CSVEDPTQNTEAFF. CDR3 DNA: TGCAGCGTTGAAGATCCGACACAGAACACTGAAGCTTTCTTT.

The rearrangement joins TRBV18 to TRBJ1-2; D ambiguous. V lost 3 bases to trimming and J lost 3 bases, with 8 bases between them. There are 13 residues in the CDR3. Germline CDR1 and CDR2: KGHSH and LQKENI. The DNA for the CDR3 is TGTGCCAGCTCACCCCTGGGAGACTATGGCTACACCTTC. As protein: CASSPLGDYGYTF. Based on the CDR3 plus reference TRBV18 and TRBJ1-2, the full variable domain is NAGVMQNPRHLVRRRGQEARLRCSPMKGHSHVYWYRQLPEEGLKFMVYLQKENIIDESGMPKERFSAEFPKEGPSILRIQQVVRGDSAAYFCASSPLGDYGYTFGSGTRLTVV.

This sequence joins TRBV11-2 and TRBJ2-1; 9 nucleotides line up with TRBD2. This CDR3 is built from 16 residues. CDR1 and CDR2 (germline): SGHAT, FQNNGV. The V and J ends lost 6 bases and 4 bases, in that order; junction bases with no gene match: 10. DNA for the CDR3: TGTGCCAGCAGGGGGGATAGCGGGAGTAGGTACAATGAGCAGTTCTTC. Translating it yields CASRGDSGSRYNEQFF.

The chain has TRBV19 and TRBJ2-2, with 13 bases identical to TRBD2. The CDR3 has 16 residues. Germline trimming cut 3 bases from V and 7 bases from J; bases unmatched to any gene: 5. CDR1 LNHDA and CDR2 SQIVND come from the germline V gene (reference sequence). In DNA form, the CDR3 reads TGTGCCAGTAGTATGGGACTAGCGGGAAAGGACGGGGAGCTGTTTTTT. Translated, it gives CASSMGLAGKDGELFF.

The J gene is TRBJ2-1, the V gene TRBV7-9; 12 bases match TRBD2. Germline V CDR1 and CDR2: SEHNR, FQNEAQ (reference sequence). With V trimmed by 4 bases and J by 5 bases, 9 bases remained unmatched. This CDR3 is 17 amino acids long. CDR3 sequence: CASSSSSGRVVHNEQFF. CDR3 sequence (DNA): TGTGCCAGCAGCTCGTCTAGCGGGAGGGTAGTCCACAATGAGCAGTTCTTC.

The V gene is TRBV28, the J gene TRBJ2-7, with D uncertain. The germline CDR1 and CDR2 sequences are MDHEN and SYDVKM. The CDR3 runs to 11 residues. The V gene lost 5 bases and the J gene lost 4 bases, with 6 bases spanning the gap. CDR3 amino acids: CASSPKYEQYF. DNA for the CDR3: TGTGCCAGCAGTCCTAAGTACGAGCAGTACTTC.

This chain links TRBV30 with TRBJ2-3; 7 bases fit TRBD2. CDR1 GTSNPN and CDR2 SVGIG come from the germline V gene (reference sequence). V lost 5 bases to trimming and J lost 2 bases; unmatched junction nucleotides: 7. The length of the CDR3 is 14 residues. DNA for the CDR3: TGTGCCTGGGCGGGAGCACTTTTCACAGATACGCAGTATTTT. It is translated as CAWAGALFTDTQYF.

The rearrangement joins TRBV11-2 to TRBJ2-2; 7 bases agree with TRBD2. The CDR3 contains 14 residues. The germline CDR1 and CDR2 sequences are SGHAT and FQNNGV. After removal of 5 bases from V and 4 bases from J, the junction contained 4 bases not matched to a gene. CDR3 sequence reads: CASSPREFTGELFF. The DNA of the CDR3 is TGTGCCAGCAGCCCGCGGGAGTTCACCGGGGAGCTGTTTTTT.

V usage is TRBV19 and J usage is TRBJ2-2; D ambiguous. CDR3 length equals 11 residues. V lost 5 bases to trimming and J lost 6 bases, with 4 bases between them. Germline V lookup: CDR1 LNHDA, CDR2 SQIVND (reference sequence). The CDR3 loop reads CASSYAGELFF. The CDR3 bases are TGTGCCAGTAGTTACGCCGGGGAGCTGTTTTTT.

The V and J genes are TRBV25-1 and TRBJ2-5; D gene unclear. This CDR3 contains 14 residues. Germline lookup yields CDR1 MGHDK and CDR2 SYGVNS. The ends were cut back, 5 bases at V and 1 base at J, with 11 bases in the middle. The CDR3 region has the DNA TGTGCCAGCAGTCATTGGGTGTTCCAAGAGACCCAGTACTTC. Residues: CASSHWVFQETQYF.

The chain's CDR3 is CASSQWTDNYEQYF. In DNA, the CDR3 is TGTGCCAGCAGTCAGTGGACAGATAACTACGAGCAGTACTTC. The chain recombines TRBV27 with TRBJ2-7, with D possibly being TRBD1 (6 bases). Trimming shortened V by 5 bases and J by 3 bases, and 14 bases separated the two germline ends. The CDR3 consists of 14 residues. Germline V gives CDR1 MNHEY, CDR2 SMNVEV (reference sequence).

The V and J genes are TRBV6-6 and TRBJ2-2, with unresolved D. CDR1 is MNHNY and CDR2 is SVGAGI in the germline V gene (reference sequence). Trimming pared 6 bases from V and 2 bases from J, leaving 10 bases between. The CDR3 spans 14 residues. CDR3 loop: CASRQTENTGELFF. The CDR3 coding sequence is TGTGCCAGCAGACAAACAGAAAACACCGGGGAGCTGTTTTTT.

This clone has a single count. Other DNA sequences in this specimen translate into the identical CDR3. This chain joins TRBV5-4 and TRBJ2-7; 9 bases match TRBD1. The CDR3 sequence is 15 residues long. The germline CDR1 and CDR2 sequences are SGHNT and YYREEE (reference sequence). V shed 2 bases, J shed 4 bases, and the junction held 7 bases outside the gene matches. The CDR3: CASSLLPGQGYEQYF. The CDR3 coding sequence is TGTGCCAGCAGCTTACTCCCGGGACAGGGATACGAGCAGTACTTC.

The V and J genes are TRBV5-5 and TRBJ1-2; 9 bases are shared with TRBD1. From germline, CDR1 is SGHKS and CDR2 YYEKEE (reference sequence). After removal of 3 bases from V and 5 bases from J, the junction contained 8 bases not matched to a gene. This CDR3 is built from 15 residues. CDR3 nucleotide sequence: TGTGCCAGCAGCTGGACAGGGGACAACTATTATGGCTACACCTTC. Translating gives CASSWTGDNYYGYTF.

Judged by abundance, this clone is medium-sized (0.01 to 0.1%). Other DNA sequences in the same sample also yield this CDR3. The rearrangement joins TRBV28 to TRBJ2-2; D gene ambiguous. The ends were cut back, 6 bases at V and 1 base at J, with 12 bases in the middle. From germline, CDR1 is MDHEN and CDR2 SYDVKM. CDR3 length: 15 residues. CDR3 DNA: TGTGCCAGCAGCCCCGTAACGGAGAACACCGGGGAGCTGTTTTTT. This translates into CASSPVTENTGELFF.

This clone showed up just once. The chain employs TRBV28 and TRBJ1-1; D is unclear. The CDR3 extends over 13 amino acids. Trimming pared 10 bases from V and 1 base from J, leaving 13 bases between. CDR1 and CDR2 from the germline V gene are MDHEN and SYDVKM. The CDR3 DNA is TGTGCCATCTTCGGGGTCGGGAACACTGAAGCTTTCTTT. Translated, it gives CAIFGVGNTEAFF.

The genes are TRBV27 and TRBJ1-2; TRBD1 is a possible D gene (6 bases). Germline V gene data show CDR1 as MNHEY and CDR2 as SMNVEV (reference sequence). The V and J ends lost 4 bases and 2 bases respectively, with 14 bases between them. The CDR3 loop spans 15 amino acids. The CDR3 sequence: CASSSRTDKNYGYTF. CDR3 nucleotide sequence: TGTGCCAGCAGTTCCCGGACAGACAAAAACTATGGCTACACCTTC.

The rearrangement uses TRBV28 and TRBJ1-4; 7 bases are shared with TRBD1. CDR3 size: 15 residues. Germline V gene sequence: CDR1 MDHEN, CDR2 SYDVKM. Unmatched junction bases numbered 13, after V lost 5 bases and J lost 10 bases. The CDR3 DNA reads TGTGCCAGCAGTCCACGGACAGGTATCCGGGGAAAACTGTTTTTT. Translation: CASSPRTGIRGKLFF.

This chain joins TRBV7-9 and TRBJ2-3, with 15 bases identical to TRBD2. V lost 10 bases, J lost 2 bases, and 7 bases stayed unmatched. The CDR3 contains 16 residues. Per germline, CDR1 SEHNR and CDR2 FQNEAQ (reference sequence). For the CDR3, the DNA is TGTGCCATCCGGACTAGCGGGAGGGCTCTCACAGATACGCAGTATTTT. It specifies CAIRTSGRALTDTQYF.

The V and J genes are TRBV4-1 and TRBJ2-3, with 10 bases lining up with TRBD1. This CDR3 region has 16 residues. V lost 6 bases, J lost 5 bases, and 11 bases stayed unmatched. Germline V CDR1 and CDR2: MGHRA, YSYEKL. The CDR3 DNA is TGCGCCAGCAGGTTTTCCGGGACAGGGGCTGAAGATACGCAGTATTTT. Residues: CASRFSGTGAEDTQYF.

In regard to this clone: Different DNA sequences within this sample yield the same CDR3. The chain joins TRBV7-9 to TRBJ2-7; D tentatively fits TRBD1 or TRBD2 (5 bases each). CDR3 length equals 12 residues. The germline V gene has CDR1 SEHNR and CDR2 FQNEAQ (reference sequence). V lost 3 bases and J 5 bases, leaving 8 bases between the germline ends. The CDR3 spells CASSLGVHEQYF. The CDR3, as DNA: TGTGCCAGCAGCTTGGGGGTCCACGAGCAGTACTTC.

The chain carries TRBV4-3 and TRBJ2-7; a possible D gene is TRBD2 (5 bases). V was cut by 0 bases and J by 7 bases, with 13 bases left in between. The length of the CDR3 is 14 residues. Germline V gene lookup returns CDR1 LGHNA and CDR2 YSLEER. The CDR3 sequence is CASSQDRTGWEQYF. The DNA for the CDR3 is TGCGCCAGCAGCCAAGATCGTACGGGGTGGGAGCAGTACTTC.

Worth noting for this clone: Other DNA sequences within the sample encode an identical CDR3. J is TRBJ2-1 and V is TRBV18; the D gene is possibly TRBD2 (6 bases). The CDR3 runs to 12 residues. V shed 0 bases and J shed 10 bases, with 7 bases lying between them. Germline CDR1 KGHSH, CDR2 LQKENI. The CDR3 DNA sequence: TGTGCCAGCTCACCACCGAGCGGGGAGCAGTTCTTC. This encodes CASSPPSGEQFF. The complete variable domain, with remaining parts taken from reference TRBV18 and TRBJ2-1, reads NAGVMQNPRHLVRRRGQEARLRCSPMKGHSHVYWYRQLPEEGLKFMVYLQKENIIDESGMPKERFSAEFPKEGPSILRIQQVVRGDSAAYFCASSPPSGEQFFGPGTRLTVL.

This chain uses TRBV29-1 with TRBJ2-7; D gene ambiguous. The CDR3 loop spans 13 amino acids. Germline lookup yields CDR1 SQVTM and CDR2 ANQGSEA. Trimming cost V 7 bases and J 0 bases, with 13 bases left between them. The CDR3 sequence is CSGIGGSSYEQYF. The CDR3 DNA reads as TGCAGCGGAATCGGTGGCAGCTCCTACGAGCAGTACTTC.

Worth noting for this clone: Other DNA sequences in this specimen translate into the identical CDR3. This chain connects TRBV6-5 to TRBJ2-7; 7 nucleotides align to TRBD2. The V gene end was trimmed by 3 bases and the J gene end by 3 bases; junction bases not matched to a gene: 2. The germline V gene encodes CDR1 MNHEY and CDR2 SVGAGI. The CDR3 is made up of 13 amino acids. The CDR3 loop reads CASSYGEGYEQYF. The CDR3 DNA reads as TGTGCCAGCAGTTATGGGGAGGGCTACGAGCAGTACTTC.

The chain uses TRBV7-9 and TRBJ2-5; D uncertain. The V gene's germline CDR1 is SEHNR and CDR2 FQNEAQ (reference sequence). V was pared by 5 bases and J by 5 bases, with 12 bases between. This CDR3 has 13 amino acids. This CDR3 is CASSHEGEETQYF. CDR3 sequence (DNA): TGTGCCAGCAGCCATGAAGGCGAGGAGACCCAGTACTTC. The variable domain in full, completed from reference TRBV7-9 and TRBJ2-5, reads DTGVSQNPRHKITKRGQNVTFRCDPISEHNRLYWYRQTLGQGPEFLTYFQNEAQLEKSRLLSDRFSAERPKGSFSTLEIQRTEQGDSAMYLCASSHEGEETQYFGPGTRLLVL.

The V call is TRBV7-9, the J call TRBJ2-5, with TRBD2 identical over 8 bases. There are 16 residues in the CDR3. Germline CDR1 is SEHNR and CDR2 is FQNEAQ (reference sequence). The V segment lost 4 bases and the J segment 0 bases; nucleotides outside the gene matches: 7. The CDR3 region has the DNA TGTGCCAGCAGCTCCCAGGGACTAGGATACCAAGAGACCCAGTACTTC. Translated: CASSSQGLGYQETQYF.

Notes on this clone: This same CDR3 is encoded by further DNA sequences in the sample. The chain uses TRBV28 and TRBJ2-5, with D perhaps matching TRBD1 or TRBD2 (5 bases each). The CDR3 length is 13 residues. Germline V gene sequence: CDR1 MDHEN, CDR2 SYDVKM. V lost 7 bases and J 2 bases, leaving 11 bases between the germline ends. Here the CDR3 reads CASTPGRQETQYF. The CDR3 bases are TGTGCCAGCACCCCGGGACGTCAAGAGACCCAGTACTTC.